This TCR beta chain was found in a study of cytomegalovirus exposure and HLA in healthy donors (dated by TCRdb to 2017 to 2019). For the study in its entirety: The 700 or so repertoires of the first cohort and the 110 or so validation repertoires were produced on the same platform, according to a later analysis. To predict cytomegalovirus infection status, the study brought together high-throughput TCR immunosequencing, statistical association of individual TCRs with disease status, and machine learning. The study aimed to test whether cataloging public T cell receptors could reveal signatures of past pathogen exposure. A separate validation cohort of over 95 different subjects was used in addition to the 666-subject first cohort. The study at large found these results: It was suggested by the authors that the approach could potentially be generalized to other disease states and immunological phenotypes. A total of 150 to 200 TCR beta chains were listed by the study as associated with cytomegalovirus. A later analysis had no HLA typing for the validation cohort, so co-occurrence there was scored across all 110 or so repertoires. In vitro tests confirmed that three of the cytomegalovirus-associated TCR beta chains recognize cytomegalovirus antigens. A later analysis found that TCRs clustered in the first cohort also tended to co-occur in the 130 or so validation repertoires, with approximately 93% of cluster scores above 0. The classifier was reported to diagnose cytomegalovirus status with high specificity and sensitivity in both the original and validation cohorts. While some public TCRs were present in many individuals, most TCR sequences turned up only very rarely across donors.

The donors belonged to the validation cohort of about 120 subjects, which was separate from the approximately 700-subject first cohort. V loses 0 bases, J loses 0 bases, and the germline ends lie 12 bases apart. The germline V gene specifies SGHTA as CDR1 and FQGTGA as CDR2. Spanning cysteine to phenylalanine, the CDR3 consists of 18 amino acids. Only the CDR3 region is kept as DNA, spanning 54 bases read in frame from base 1. Libraries were made using the immunoSEQ multiplex PCR assay. On the authors' methods: A statistical classification framework was built to diagnose cytomegalovirus status from the catalog of TCR beta chain sequences. TCRdb re-hosts the immuneACCESS table, in-frame sequences only. Its copies lack some clones; in the studies checked, an unresolved V gene accounts for under half of them, and the cause for the rest is not known. V, J and clone size were drawn from that table, and D and trimming were deduced from the DNA. Recorded for this sample are under 75,000 clones; around four fifths of them occurred a single time. Clones ranked in the top ten supply less than 3% of the sample.

A word on this clone: Its antigen specificity is not known. Per-base quality was not reported, and no clone a single base away is much larger than it.

Sequenced input: PBMCs. Rearrangement joined TRBV7-3 to TRBJ2-6, and possibly TRBD1, on 5 matching bases. This TCR was sampled from a man aged 25 to 45 in good health and CMV-seronegative. The CDR3 amino acid sequence is: CASSLTPRAPSGANVLTF. The nucleotide sequence reads as follows: TGTGCCAGCAGCTTAACCCCCAGGGCCCCCTCTGGGGCCAACGTCCTGACTTTC. This CDR3, with the reference TRBV7-3 and TRBJ2-6 proteins standing in past its ends, gives the full variable domain GAGVSQTPSNKVTEKGKYVELRCDPISGHTALYWYRQSLGQGPEFLIYFQGTGAADDSGLPNDRFFAVRPEGSVSTLKIQRTERGDSAVYLCASSLTPRAPSGANVLTFGAGSRLTVL.